Below are 15 T cell receptor beta chains sequenced from a single sample in a study of blood T cell repertoires in COVID-19. Generated by immunoSEQ multiplex PCR, the TCRdb table keeps only in-frame clones and is missing some. The repertoire consists of 95,000 to 150,000 clones, with around 90% occurring once and the leading ten covering nearly 0.9%. The sample consisted of peripheral blood. All receptors derive from a woman aged 50 to 65 with active or convalescent COVID-19.

The chain recombines TRBV6-5 with TRBJ2-7, with D perhaps matching TRBD1 (6 bases). Germline lookup yields CDR1 MNHEY and CDR2 SVGAGI. Trimming stripped 6 bases from V and 0 bases from J, with 12 bases between. The CDR3 has 14 residues. The CDR3 region is CASRSGTNSYEQYF. CDR3 coding DNA: TGTGCCAGCAGATCCGGGACAAACTCCTACGAGCAGTACTTC.

The rearrangement uses TRBV13 and TRBJ2-7, with TRBD1 matching 8 bases. With 3 bases clipped from V and 3 bases from J, the junction kept 22 bases outside the gene matches. The CDR3 has 20 amino acids. Looked up from germline, CDR1 is PRHDT and CDR2 is FYEKMQ (reference sequence). The CDR3: CASSFGQGPASGGRFYEQYF. The CDR3 bases are TGTGCCAGCAGCTTCGGACAGGGCCCGGCCTCTGGCGGGCGATTCTACGAGCAGTACTTC.

The rearrangement joins TRBV12-3 or TRBV12-4 to TRBJ1-5; D is perhaps TRBD1 (6 bases). The CDR3 is 13 residues long. Trimming left V 3 bases short and J 4 bases short, with 7 bases between. As DNA, the CDR3 is TGTGCCAGCAGTTTCGGACAGAATCAGCCCCAGCATTTT. This sequence encodes CASSFGQNQPQHF.

V usage is TRBV5-6 and J usage is TRBJ2-1; TRBD2 agrees at 7 bases. CDR3 length equals 16 residues. The J segment lost 4 bases and the V segment lost 2 bases, leaving 9 bases of the junction unmatched. Germline V gives CDR1 SGHDT, CDR2 YYEEEE. The CDR3 loop reads CASSFGLAEEYNEQFF. The CDR3 DNA follows: TGTGCCAGCAGCTTTGGGCTAGCGGAAGAATACAATGAGCAGTTCTTC. The full variable domain, with the rest looked up from reference TRBV5-6 and TRBJ2-1, is DAGVTQSPTHLIKTRGQQVTLRCSPKSGHDTVSWYQQALGQGPQFIFQYYEEEERQRGNFPDRFSGHQFPNYSSELNVNALLLGDSALYLCASSFGLAEEYNEQFFGPGTRLTVL.

The chain has TRBV30 and TRBJ1-6; D is possibly TRBD1 (6 bases). This CDR3 is 12 amino acids long. V gave up 4 bases and J gave up 8 bases, with 9 bases separating them. Per germline, CDR1 GTSNPN and CDR2 SVGIG (reference sequence). CDR3 bases: TGTGCCTGGACAGGGGATTATTCACCCCTCCACTTT. This sequence encodes CAWTGDYSPLHF.

The rearrangement uses TRBV5-1 and TRBJ2-2, with 7 nucleotides matching TRBD2. This CDR3 spans 16 amino acids. CDR1 and CDR2 (germline): SGHRS, YFSETQ. V was pared by 0 bases and J by 1 base, with 3 bases of the junction left unmatched. The CDR3 reads CASSLVPSGNTGELFF. Here the CDR3 DNA reads TGCGCCAGCAGCTTGGTTCCTAGCGGGAACACCGGGGAGCTGTTTTTT.

This clone was detected only a few times. The chain couples TRBV18 to TRBJ2-6, with 11 bases fitting TRBD1. Germline assignment: CDR1 KGHSH and CDR2 LQKENI. The V gene end was trimmed by 3 bases and the J gene end by 4 bases; junction bases not matched to a gene: 8. The CDR3 extends over 18 amino acids. The DNA for the CDR3 is TGTGCCAGCTCACCTAAACGGGACAGGGGGGCAGGGGCCAACGTCCTGACTTTC. Translated, it gives CASSPKRDRGAGANVLTF.

The J gene is TRBJ1-2, the V gene TRBV29-1, with 10 bases identical to TRBD1. The ends lost 6 bases at V and 7 bases at J; junction bases unmatched: 8. The germline gives CDR1 SQVTM, CDR2 ANQGSEA. This CDR3 region has 13 residues. CDR3 coding DNA: TGCAGCGTCGCCGGGACAGGGGTTGTTGGCTACACCTTC. Protein sequence: CSVAGTGVVGYTF. Complete variable domain (other parts from reference TRBV29-1 and TRBJ1-2): SAVISQKPSRDICQRGTSLTIQCQVDSQVTMMFWYRQQPGQSLTLIATANQGSEATYESGFVIDKFPISRPNLTFSTLTVSNMSPEDSSIYLCSVAGTGVVGYTFGSGTRLTVV.

This sequence joins TRBV6-5 and TRBJ1-3; D is unresolved. CDR3 length: 14 amino acids. Germline-derived CDR1 and CDR2 are MNHEY and SVGAGI. Trimming left V 6 bases short and J 0 bases short, with 9 bases between. This CDR3 reads CASRQGSSGNTIYF. In nucleotides, the CDR3 is TGTGCCAGCAGGCAAGGGAGCTCTGGAAACACCATATATTTT.

The chain links TRBV5-4 to TRBJ2-1, with D perhaps matching TRBD2 (6 bases). Trimming left V 3 bases short and J 5 bases short, with 6 bases between. Germline-derived CDR1 and CDR2 are SGHNT and YYREEE (reference sequence). The CDR3 is 12 residues long. CDR3 in amino acids: CASSWGDNEQFF. The CDR3 DNA follows: TGTGCCAGCAGCTGGGGGGACAATGAGCAGTTCTTC.

The CDR3, as DNA: TGTGCCAGCAGTTCAGAGCGGGGCACAGATACGCAGTATTTT. It translates to CASSSERGTDTQYF. The J gene is TRBJ2-3, the V gene TRBV28, with D possibly matching TRBD2 (6 bases). Trimming removed 4 bases from V and 1 base from J, with 9 bases in between. There are 14 residues in the CDR3. Germline loops: CDR1 MDHEN, CDR2 SYDVKM.

The chain uses TRBV15 and TRBJ2-5; D is unclear. V lost 0 bases, J lost 4 bases, and 6 bases lay in between. Per the germline V gene, CDR1 is LNHNV and CDR2 is YYDKDF (reference sequence). This CDR3 has 13 residues. The CDR3 DNA reads as TGTGCCACCAGCAGAGATCCTTTAGAGACCCAGTACTTC. It encodes CATSRDPLETQYF.

With respect to this clone: The junction departs from germline at one end; a sequencing error may be responsible. This rearrangement joins TRBV14 to TRBJ2-7; 8 bases fit TRBD1. The CDR3 consists of 13 residues. The germline gives CDR1 SGHDN, CDR2 FVKESK. The chain's CDR3 is CASSQLARGQASF. CDR3 nucleotides: TGTGCCAGCAGCCAACTAGCTCGGGGACAGGCGTCATTC.

The chain links TRBV12-3 or TRBV12-4 to TRBJ1-3; D gene ambiguous. Between the trimmed V and J ends, which lost 6 bases and 11 bases, there was a span of 14 bases. The length of the CDR3 is 12 residues. CDR3 in DNA: TGTGCCAGCAGCCCGACTCCTTTTGCCATATATTTT. Translating gives CASSPTPFAIYF.

V gene TRBV7-8 combines with J gene TRBJ2-5; 8 bases agree with TRBD1. This CDR3 contains 14 residues. Germline lookup yields CDR1 SGHVS and CDR2 FQNEAQ. The CDR3 DNA sequence: TGTGCAGGCGGTCGGGACAGGTTTAAAGAGACCCAGTACTTC. This codes for CAGGRDRFKETQYF.